This T cell receptor beta chain was observed in a study of blood T cell repertoires in COVID-19 (dated by TCRdb to 2018 to 2020). Regarding the complete study: Samples covering the acute and convalescent phases of COVID-19 were provided by collaborators in the United States, Italy and Spain. The repertoires were released in a freely available public database meant as a resource for research on the immune response to SARS-CoV-2. The sample metadata nearly always contained a de-identified subject ID, COVID-19 status, age in years and sex. The prospective study material was composed of cDNA or gDNA derived from T cells, B-cell-depleted T cells, or PBMCs. Where HLA class I and class II types were available, the types were taken from metadata supplied by the sample provider, not from assay-based typing. Samples came from the ongoing ImmuneRACE study (first 160 participants) plus 1,254 subjects from 6 global collaborators. Subjects who had been exposed to COVID-19, were actively infected with it, or had recovered from it provided the deeply sampled blood TCRbeta repertoires that made up the dataset. Study-wide findings and limitations: The amount of clinical and demographic metadata varied by source and participant and was provided uncurated.

As for this clone: It lacks a known antigen. The sample holds no much larger clone one base away, and base qualities are not on file.

The germline V gene (reference sequence) provides CDR1 SGHKS and CDR2 YYEKEE. V and J lose 1 base and 5 bases, and a span of 6 bases separates them. The CDR3, cysteine through phenylalanine, is 12 amino acids long. The only DNA kept is the CDR3, 36 bases in frame from the first base. TCRbeta CDR3 regions were amplified from genomic DNA using the immunoSEQ Assay, a bias-controlled multiplex PCR. Processing in the source paper ran as follows. Nucleated cell counts per sample were estimated from amplification of reference gene primers within the assay. Sequence reads were collapsed and filtered to measure the absolute abundance of every unique TCRbeta CDR3 rearrangement. Productive Simpson clonality was computed per sample as the square root of Simpson's diversity index over productive rearrangements. The table comes from immuneACCESS by way of TCRdb, which keeps in-frame sequences with V and J called. Part of the clones is missing from these tables; in studies checked, under half for an unresolved V gene and the rest for unknown reasons. V, J and clone size were drawn from that table, and D and trimming were deduced from the DNA. The sample profile shows roughly 92,000 clones; around nine tenths of them were found once. The ten biggest clones cover 10% of the sample.

Whole blood was collected in K2EDTA tubes by collaborating institutions according to the institutions' own protocols. Collaborator samples were shipped for TCRbeta analysis as frozen whole blood, isolated PBMCs, or DNA extracted from either sample type. The chain was built from TRBV5-5 and TRBJ1-1; the D segment cannot be called with confidence. This clonotype was sampled from a man between 45 and 60 years old with acute or convalescent COVID-19. The sequenced sample consisted of peripheral blood. The CDR3 in this case is CASSLQVTEAFF. The nucleotide sequence reads as follows: TGTGCCAGCAGCTTGCAGGTAACTGAAGCTTTCTTT.